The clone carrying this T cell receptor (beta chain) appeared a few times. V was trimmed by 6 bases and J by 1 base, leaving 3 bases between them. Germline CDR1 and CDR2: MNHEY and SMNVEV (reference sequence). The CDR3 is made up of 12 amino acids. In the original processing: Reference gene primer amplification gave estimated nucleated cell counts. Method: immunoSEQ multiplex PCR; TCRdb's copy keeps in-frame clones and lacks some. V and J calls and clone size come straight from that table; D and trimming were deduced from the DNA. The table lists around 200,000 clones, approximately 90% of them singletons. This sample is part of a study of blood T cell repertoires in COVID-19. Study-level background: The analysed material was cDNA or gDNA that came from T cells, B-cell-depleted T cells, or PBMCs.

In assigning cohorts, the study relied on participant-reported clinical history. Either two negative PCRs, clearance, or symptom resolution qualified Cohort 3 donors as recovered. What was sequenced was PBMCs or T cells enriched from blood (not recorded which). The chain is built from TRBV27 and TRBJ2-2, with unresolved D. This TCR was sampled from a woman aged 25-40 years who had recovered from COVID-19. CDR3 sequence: CASRQNTGELFF. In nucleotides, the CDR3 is TGTGCCAGCAGACAGAACACCGGGGAGCTGTTTTTT.